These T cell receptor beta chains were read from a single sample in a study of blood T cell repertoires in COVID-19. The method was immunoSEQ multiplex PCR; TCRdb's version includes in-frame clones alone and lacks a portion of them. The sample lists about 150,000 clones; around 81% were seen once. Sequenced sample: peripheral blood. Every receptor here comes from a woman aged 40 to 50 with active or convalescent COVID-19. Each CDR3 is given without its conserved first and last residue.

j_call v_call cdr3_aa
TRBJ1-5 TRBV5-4 ASSLWDRGISQPQH
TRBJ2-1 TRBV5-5 ASSLKTGAINEQF
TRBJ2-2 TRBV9 ASSVPAGGELF
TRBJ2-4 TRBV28 ASTVREPKNIQY
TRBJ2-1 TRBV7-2 ASSLGGTSGLSSYNEQF
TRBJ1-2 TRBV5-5 ASSRRASVGDYGYT
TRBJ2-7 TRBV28 ASSAPGQAARQY
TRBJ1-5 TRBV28 ASRPRQGLWGPQH
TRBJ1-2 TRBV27 ASSSGVYGYT
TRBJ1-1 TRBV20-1 SASGTLMNTEAF
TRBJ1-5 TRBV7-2 ASSLGQGGGNQPQH
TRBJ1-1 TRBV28 ASSSPAPNRVANTEAF
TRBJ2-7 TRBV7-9 ASSLSAGPYEQY
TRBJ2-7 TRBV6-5 ASSLAGTGTSEQY
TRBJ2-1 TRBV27 ASSLSGTSGGKYNEQF
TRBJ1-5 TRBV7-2 ASSEQGGSNQPQH
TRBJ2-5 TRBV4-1 ASSQVPTGGGSQETQY
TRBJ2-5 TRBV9 ASSPTVASGGLETQY
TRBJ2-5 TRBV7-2 ASSPSEGGRWETQY
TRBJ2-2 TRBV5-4 ASSLITGELF
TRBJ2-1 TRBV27 ASSFRGYYNEQF
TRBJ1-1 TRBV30 ACGMNTEAF
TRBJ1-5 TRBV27 ASSAGESNQPQH
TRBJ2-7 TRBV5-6 ASSLASGSYEQY
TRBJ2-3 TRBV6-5 ASAQAGLLTDTQY
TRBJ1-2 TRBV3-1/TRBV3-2 ASSQDRSLLTGRANYGYT
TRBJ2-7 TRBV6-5 ASKTGYDEQY
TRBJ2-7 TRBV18 ASSPPGLLLGEQY
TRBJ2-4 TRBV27 ASSSRGGRHGVNIQY
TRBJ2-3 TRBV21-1 ASSKLTDTQY
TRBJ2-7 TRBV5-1 ASSEVPYEQY
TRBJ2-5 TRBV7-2 ASSLGVAQGVETQY
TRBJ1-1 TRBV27 ASSLSQGKAF
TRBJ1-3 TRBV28 ASSLQGLSGNTIY
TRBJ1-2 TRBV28 ASRRTGVNYGYT
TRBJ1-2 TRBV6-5 ASSPQNIYGYT
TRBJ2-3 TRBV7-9 ASSRATSGGPTDTQY
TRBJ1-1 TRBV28 ASSTGTANTEAF
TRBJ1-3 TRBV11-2 ASSLDSGNTIY
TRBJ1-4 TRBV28 ASSRPGYRGEKLF
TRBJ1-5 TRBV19 ASSFHILGQGPGGGNQPQH
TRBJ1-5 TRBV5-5 ASREVAGGGDSNQPQH
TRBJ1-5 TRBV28 ASSLGGASNQPQH
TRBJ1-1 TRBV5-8 ASSFRLGSTEAF
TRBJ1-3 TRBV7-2 ASSKGHFSGNTIY
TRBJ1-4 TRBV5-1 ASSRGGSNEKLF
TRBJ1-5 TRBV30 AWSVPGQGNQPQH
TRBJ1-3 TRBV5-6 ASSFIGTGGNTIY
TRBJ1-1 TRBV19 ASSNDRGGPEAF